A single T cell receptor (beta chain) is shown here with its context. Its antigen remains unknown. Germline is not matched at one junction end, which may reflect a read error. This specimen comes from a study of CD8 T cells in ankylosing spondylitis. Notes on the study in general: Disease-linked clones reportedly showed significant enrichment in matched ankylosing spondylitis synovial fluid.

TCRdb fed the 5' RACE reads into MiXCR, producing one record per CDR3 protein. The data contain around 33,000 distinct CDR3 sequences, roughly 7.2% of them seen just once; the ten biggest clones take up more than 9%. Looked up from germline, CDR1 is MGHRA and CDR2 is YSYEKL. The length of the CDR3 is 13 residues. The sequencing sample was made of blood, either unsorted or a sorted T cell fraction (not recorded which). The TCR originated in a male donor with ankylosing spondylitis or in good health (not recorded which). V usage is TRBV4-1 and J usage is TRBJ2-7; weak D call: TRBD2 (6 bases). The DNA for the CDR3 is TGCGCCAGCAGCCAAGATCCGCCTAGCGCGAATAATTTC. It is translated as CASSQDPPSANNF.